The 24 T cell receptor beta chains below were found in one sample sequenced in a study of response to subunit inactivated influenza vaccine. TCRdb re-called the RT-PCR reads through MiXCR, storing one row per CDR3 protein. The table includes approximately 730,000 distinct CDR3 sequences, approximately 13% detected once. The sequenced sample was PBMCs from blood, obtained around two weeks before vaccination. These receptors all stem from a man between 45 and 60 years old who received an inactivated influenza vaccine.

The V and J genes are TRBV6-1 and TRBJ2-7; D is possibly TRBD2 (6 bases). This CDR3 region has 15 residues. Trimming removed 3 bases at V and 3 bases at J, with 15 bases between. Germline V lookup: CDR1 MNHNS, CDR2 SASEGT. The CDR3 nucleotides read TGTGCCAGCAGTGAGGGCGGGAATAGCTTCTACGAGCAGTACTTC. This encodes CASSEGGNSFYEQYF.

This chain joins TRBV2 and TRBJ2-7; TRBD2 matches 8 bases. Losses at the gene ends were 8 bases for V and 5 bases for J; bases not matched to a gene: 20. There are 17 residues in the CDR3. Germline V gene lookup returns CDR1 SNHLY and CDR2 FYNNEI. The chain's CDR3 is CASVGGLDGRAVDEQYF. CDR3 bases: TGTGCCAGCGTTGGGGGTTTGGACGGGAGGGCTGTGGACGAGCAGTACTTC.

This clonotype was recorded a few times. V and J are TRBV7-8 and TRBJ2-6; the D gene is possibly TRBD1 (5 bases). Germline CDR1 is SGHVS and CDR2 is FQNEAQ. Trimming took off 3 bases at V and 3 bases at J, with 9 bases between the two ends. The CDR3 has 15 amino acids. CDR3 nucleotide sequence: TGTGCCAGCAGCTTTAGACAGTTTGGGGCCAACGTCCTGACTTTC. This translates into CASSFRQFGANVLTF. Using reference TRBV7-8 and TRBJ2-6 for the parts outside the CDR3, the full variable domain is GAGVSQSPRYKVAKRGQDVALRCDPISGHVSLFWYQQALGQGPEFLTYFQNEAQLDKSGLPSDRFFAERPEGSVSTLKIQRTQQEDSAVYLCASSFRQFGANVLTFGAGSRLTVL.

The chain joins TRBV5-1 to TRBJ2-1, with D perhaps TRBD2 (6 bases). Germline V lookup: CDR1 SGHRS, CDR2 YFSETQ. V lost 0 bases, J lost 0 bases, and 13 bases lay in between. This CDR3 has 17 amino acids. The CDR3 region has the DNA TGCGCCAGCAGCTTGGGTAGCGGAGCCAGCTCCTACAATGAGCAGTTCTTC. Translated, it gives CASSLGSGASSYNEQFF.

This clonotype was seen a handful of times. The genes are TRBV11-2 and TRBJ2-5; D call uncertain. Germline CDR1 SGHAT, CDR2 FQNNGV. CDR3 length: 13 residues. V gave up 1 base and J gave up 4 bases, with 7 bases separating them. CDR3 residues: CASSLVWGETQYF. CDR3 nucleotides: TGTGCCAGCAGCTTAGTTTGGGGAGAGACCCAGTACTTC.

The chain combines TRBV7-9 with TRBJ2-3, with TRBD2 matching 14 bases. CDR1 and CDR2 from the germline V gene are SEHNR and FQNEAQ (reference sequence). The V and J ends lost 4 bases and 2 bases, in that order; junction bases with no gene match: 2. This CDR3 comprises 16 residues. Here the CDR3 reads CASSWGLAGATDTQYF. The CDR3 DNA is TGTGCCAGCAGCTGGGGACTAGCGGGGGCCACAGATACGCAGTATTTT.

CDR3 sequence (DNA): TGTGCCAGCAGCCAAGTTTTGGGACCATCCTACAATGAGCAGTTCTTC. It is translated as CASSQVLGPSYNEQFF. V gene TRBV14 combines with J gene TRBJ2-1; D may be TRBD1 or TRBD2 (5 bases each). Trimming removed 1 base at V and 1 base at J, with 11 bases between. The CDR3 consists of 16 residues. Germline V gene sequence: CDR1 SGHDN, CDR2 FVKESK.

This clonotype was recorded a few times. The J gene is TRBJ2-7, the V gene TRBV7-2, with D perhaps assigned TRBD1 or TRBD2 (5 bases each). V was trimmed by 2 bases and J by 3 bases, leaving 11 bases between them. CDR1 and CDR2 (germline): SGHTA, FQGNSA. This CDR3 has 14 residues. The CDR3 spells CASSLSRDGYEQYF. CDR3 nucleotide sequence: TGTGCCAGCAGCTTAAGCCGGGACGGCTACGAGCAGTACTTC.

The rearrangement uses TRBV7-2 and TRBJ2-5, with D possibly matching TRBD2 (6 bases). V was shortened by 5 bases and J by 2 bases, with 12 bases between the two germline ends. Germline CDR1 SGHTA, CDR2 FQGNSA. The CDR3 runs 14 residues. DNA for the CDR3: TGTACCAGCAGCAAAAACGGGGGTCAAGAGACCCAGTACTTC. It translates to CTSSKNGGQETQYF.

This clonotype was observed a few times. In nucleotides, the CDR3 is TGTGCCAGCAGTTTACTAGGGATCCACCAAGAGACCCAGTACTTC. Amino acid sequence: CASSLLGIHQETQYF. This chain uses TRBV28 with TRBJ2-5; D ambiguous. The CDR3 spans 15 residues. Germline lookup yields CDR1 MDHEN and CDR2 SYDVKM. The V end lost 2 bases, the J end lost 0 bases, and 10 bases lay between the germline ends.

This clonotype was seen only a few times. V usage is TRBV6-1 and J usage is TRBJ2-4, with D perhaps given as TRBD1 or TRBD2 (5 bases each). V shed 5 bases and J shed 0 bases, with 14 bases lying between them. The CDR3 is 16 amino acids. Germline V gene data show CDR1 as MNHNS and CDR2 as SASEGT. The CDR3 loop reads CASSLSGQLAKNIQYF. The CDR3 DNA reads TGTGCCAGCAGTCTAAGCGGACAACTAGCCAAAAACATTCAGTACTTC.

This chain uses TRBV12-3 or TRBV12-4 with TRBJ2-1, with D possibly TRBD2 on 6 matching bases. The CDR3 is 15 amino acids. Trimming stripped 6 bases from V and 5 bases from J, with 17 bases between. The CDR3 DNA reads as TGTGCCAGCAGCAAACGGGACTTGGGAAACAATGAGCAGTTCTTC. It translates to CASSKRDLGNNEQFF.

V gene TRBV24-1 combines with J gene TRBJ2-3, with D tentatively TRBD1 (5 bases). The CDR3 runs 16 residues. Germline CDR1 and CDR2: KGHDR and SFDVKD. Trimming cost V 1 base and J 0 bases, with 10 bases left between them. The CDR3: CATSDFAGLSTDTQYF. In DNA form, the CDR3 reads TGTGCCACCAGTGATTTTGCAGGGCTTAGCACAGATACGCAGTATTTT.

In its sample, this clonotype was seen a few times. The J gene is TRBJ2-1, the V gene TRBV7-2; 7 nucleotides align to TRBD2. V trimming: 1 base; J trimming: 10 bases; junction bases outside the gene matches: 7. This CDR3 region has 14 residues. Germline V lookup: CDR1 SGHTA, CDR2 FQGNSA. CDR3 sequence: CASSLDRGVEEQFF. As DNA, the CDR3 is TGTGCCAGCAGCTTAGATCGGGGGGTGGAGGAGCAGTTCTTC.

This clonotype has a handful of counts. The rearrangement links TRBV27 to TRBJ2-1; TRBD2 agrees at 10 bases. The V gene's germline CDR1 is MNHEY and CDR2 SMNVEV (reference sequence). V dropped 6 bases and J dropped 7; count of bases not matched to a gene: 9. This CDR3 is built from 15 residues. DNA of the CDR3: TGTGCCAGCAGACTAGCGGGGAGTTATAGGAATGAGCAGTTCTTC. Translated: CASRLAGSYRNEQFF.

This clonotype has only a few counts. This rearrangement joins TRBV27 to TRBJ2-4; D is unresolved. Germline V gives CDR1 MNHEY, CDR2 SMNVEV (reference sequence). CDR3 size: 15 residues. V dropped 0 bases and J dropped 7 bases, with 13 bases sitting between them. CDR3 DNA sequence: TGTGCCAGCAGTTTATCATCCCAACCCCGGAACATTCAGTACTTC. Translated: CASSLSSQPRNIQYF.

V and J are TRBV12-3 or TRBV12-4 and TRBJ1-2; D is ambiguous. Trimming removed 5 bases at V and 0 bases at J, with 7 bases between. The CDR3 consists of 13 residues. The DNA for the CDR3 is TGTGCCAGCAGTACAGAGCCTAACTATGGCTACACCTTC. Amino acids: CASSTEPNYGYTF.

V gene TRBV6-1 combines with J gene TRBJ2-2, with D maybe TRBD2 (6 bases). This CDR3 contains 14 residues. Germline V CDR1 and CDR2: MNHNS, SASEGT. Trimming took 6 bases from V and 4 from J, leaving 12 bases between them. For the CDR3, the DNA is TGTGCCAGCAGACGGACTACTACCACCGGGGAGCTGTTTTTT. Translated, it gives CASRRTTTTGELFF.

The genes are TRBV4-2 and TRBJ1-5, with D unresolved. The germline gives CDR1 LGHNA, CDR2 YNFKEQ. The V and J ends lost 0 bases and 0 bases respectively, with 12 bases between them. The CDR3 is made up of 17 amino acids. CDR3 nucleotide sequence: TGTGCCAGCAGCCAAGATCCCAAGATCTATAGCAATCAGCCCCAGCATTTT. This encodes CASSQDPKIYSNQPQHF.

The rearrangement joins TRBV7-6 to TRBJ2-3; D is tentatively TRBD1 or TRBD2 (6 bases each). Germline CDR1 SGHVS, CDR2 FNYEAQ. The CDR3 covers 14 residues. V lost 5 bases and J 1 base, leaving 10 bases between the germline ends. This CDR3 is CASSVRGGTDTQYF. The DNA of the CDR3 is TGTGCCAGCAGCGTGAGGGGGGGCACAGATACGCAGTATTTT.

This clonotype was counted between two and nine times. CDR3 residues: CATSQAVGELFF. Written as DNA, the CDR3 is TGTGCCACCAGCCAAGCGGTCGGGGAGCTGTTTTTT. The rearrangement links TRBV10-3 to TRBJ2-2; a possible D gene is TRBD2 (5 bases). The germline V gene has CDR1 ENHRY and CDR2 SYGVKD. V lost 10 bases and J lost 7, with 13 bases in between. The CDR3 consists of 12 residues.

This clonotype was counted a few times. CDR3 protein: CSATGSSYEQYF. As DNA, the CDR3 is TGCAGTGCTACAGGGTCTTCCTACGAGCAGTACTTC. This sequence joins TRBV20-1 and TRBJ2-7, with TRBD1 as a possible D gene (5 bases). CDR3 length: 12 residues. CDR1 is DFQATT and CDR2 is SNEGSKA in the germline V gene (reference sequence). Trimming cost V 4 bases and J 1 base, with 8 bases left between them.

The table lists this clonotype with a few counts. The V and J genes are TRBV6-2 or TRBV6-3 and TRBJ2-1; 13 nucleotides match TRBD2. The CDR3 spans 17 residues. The germline V gene encodes CDR1 MNHEY and CDR2 SVGEGT. Unmatched junction bases numbered 12, after V lost 10 bases and J lost 3 bases. CDR3 nucleotides: TGTGCCACATCACCGGGACTAGCGGGACCAAACTACAATGAGCAGTTCTTC. Its protein is CATSPGLAGPNYNEQFF.

The V and J genes are TRBV28 and TRBJ2-1, with 10 bases that match TRBD2. With V trimmed by 2 bases and J by 8 bases, 12 bases remained unmatched. Looked up from germline, CDR1 is MDHEN and CDR2 is SYDVKM. CDR3 length: 17 residues. CDR3 sequence reads: CASSLRLAGVFIHEQFF. CDR3 DNA sequence: TGTGCCAGCAGTTTACGGCTAGCGGGAGTTTTTATTCATGAGCAGTTCTTC. Looking up the rest from reference TRBV28 and TRBJ2-1 gives the full variable domain: DVKVTQSSRYLVKRTGEKVFLECVQDMDHENMFWYRQDPGLGLRLIYFSYDVKMKEKGDIPEGYSVSREKKERFSLILESASTNQTSMYLCASSLRLAGVFIHEQFFGPGTRLTVL.